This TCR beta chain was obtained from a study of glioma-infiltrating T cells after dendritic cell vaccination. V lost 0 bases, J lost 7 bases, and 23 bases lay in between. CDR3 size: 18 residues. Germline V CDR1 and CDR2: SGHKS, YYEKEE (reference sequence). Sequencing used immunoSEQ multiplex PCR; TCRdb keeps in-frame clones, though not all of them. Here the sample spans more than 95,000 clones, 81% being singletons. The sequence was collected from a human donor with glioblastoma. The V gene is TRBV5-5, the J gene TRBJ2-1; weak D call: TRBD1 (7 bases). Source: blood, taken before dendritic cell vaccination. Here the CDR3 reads CASSLGGGNGRGGNEQFF. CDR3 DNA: TGTGCCAGCAGCTTGGGAGGGGGCAACGGGAGAGGCGGGAATGAGCAGTTCTTC.